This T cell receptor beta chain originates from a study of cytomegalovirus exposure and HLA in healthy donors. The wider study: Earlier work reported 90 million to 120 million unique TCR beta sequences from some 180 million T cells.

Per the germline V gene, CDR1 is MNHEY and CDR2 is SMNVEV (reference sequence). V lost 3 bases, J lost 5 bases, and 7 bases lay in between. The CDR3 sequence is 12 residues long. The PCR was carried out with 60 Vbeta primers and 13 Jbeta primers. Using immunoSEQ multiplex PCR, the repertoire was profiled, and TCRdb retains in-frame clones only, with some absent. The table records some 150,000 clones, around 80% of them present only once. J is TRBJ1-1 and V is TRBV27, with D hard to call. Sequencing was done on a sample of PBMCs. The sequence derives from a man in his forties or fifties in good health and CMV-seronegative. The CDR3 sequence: CASSFEGTEAFF. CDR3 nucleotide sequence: TGTGCCAGCAGTTTCGAGGGTACTGAAGCTTTCTTT.